The 25 T cell receptor beta chains reported below all come from one sample, sequenced in a study of T cell repertoires in ileal Crohn's disease. The time point here: inflamed ileum from the surgical specimen. TCRdb's copy holds only in-frame clones and misses some; the assay was immunoSEQ multiplex PCR. The sample records roughly 3,000 clones, over 85% being singletons. The sample taken for sequencing was ileal tissue. The receptors shown here come from an adult with Crohn's disease.

The J gene is TRBJ2-5, the V gene TRBV14, with D perhaps TRBD2 (5 bases). This CDR3 spans 15 amino acids. Per germline, CDR1 SGHDN and CDR2 FVKESK. V was shortened by 4 bases and J by 5 bases, with 17 bases between the two germline ends. The CDR3 reads CASSPGAIRGETQYF. The CDR3 region has the DNA TGTGCCAGCAGCCCAGGAGCCATCCGGGGTGAGACCCAGTACTTC.

The genes are TRBV29-1 and TRBJ1-2; 10 bases are a match to TRBD1. Germline values: CDR1 SQVTM, CDR2 ANQGSEA. This CDR3 spans 15 amino acids. V lost 1 base, J lost 8 bases, and 10 bases stayed unmatched. CDR3 protein: CSVEGDRDRGNGYTF. CDR3 bases: TGCAGCGTTGAAGGAGACCGGGACAGGGGTAACGGCTACACCTTC.

The V call is TRBV6-1, the J call TRBJ2-7, with TRBD2 identical over 9 bases. Germline V gives CDR1 MNHNS, CDR2 SASEGT. J lost 7 bases, V lost 7 bases, and 11 bases had no gene match. The length of the CDR3 is 14 residues. In DNA, the CDR3 is TGTGCCAGCACATCTGGACTAGCGACTCGGGAGCAGTACTTC. Its translation: CASTSGLATREQYF.

This chain connects TRBV7-2 to TRBJ1-4, with TRBD1 as a possible D gene (5 bases). Per the germline V gene, CDR1 is SGHTA and CDR2 is FQGNSA. The CDR3 extends over 15 amino acids. Deletions cut 1 base from V and 10 bases from J, with 16 bases between. The CDR3 DNA follows: TGTGCCAGCAGCTTAGTTGGTGGGTGGGACGGAAAACTGTTTTTT. Its translation: CASSLVGGWDGKLFF.

This clone was picked up a small number of times. The chain is built from TRBV19 and TRBJ2-3; a weak D match, TRBD1 (6 bases). Germline V lookup: CDR1 LNHDA, CDR2 SQIVND (reference sequence). V lost 6 bases to trimming and J lost 2 bases, with 12 bases between them. The CDR3 is made up of 14 amino acids. CDR3 residues: CASRRTVSTDTQYF. The CDR3 coding sequence is TGTGCCAGTAGGCGGACAGTCTCCACAGATACGCAGTATTTT.

The chain carries TRBV7-2 and TRBJ2-2; D is undetermined. This CDR3 is 14 amino acids long. Per the germline V gene, CDR1 is SGHTA and CDR2 is FQGNSA. V lost 1 base, J lost 3 bases, and 6 bases lay in between. CDR3 DNA sequence: TGTGCCAGCAGCTTAGTCGGGCACACCGGGGAGCTGTTTTTT. Its protein product is CASSLVGHTGELFF.

The gene calls are TRBV6-5 and TRBJ1-1; possibly TRBD1 for D (6 bases). From germline, CDR1 is MNHEY and CDR2 SVGAGI. V was shortened by 2 bases and J by 11 bases, with 12 bases between the two germline ends. The CDR3 has 12 residues. In DNA form, the CDR3 reads TGTGCCAGCAGTTACGGGGGGCGAGCGGCTTTCTTT. Amino acid sequence: CASSYGGRAAFF.

V gene TRBV6-1 combines with J gene TRBJ1-3; D not resolved. The V end was cut by 2 bases, the J end by 5 bases, with 10 bases between. Germline V gene lookup returns CDR1 MNHNS and CDR2 SASEGT. The CDR3 loop spans 14 amino acids. CDR3 in amino acids: CASSERRSRNTIYF. The CDR3 bases are TGTGCCAGCAGTGAAAGGAGAAGTAGAAACACCATATATTTT.

The V gene is TRBV19, the J gene TRBJ1-5, with TRBD1 identical over 9 bases. V lost 8 bases to trimming and J lost 3 bases; unmatched junction nucleotides: 5. The CDR3 totals 14 residues. Germline CDR1 and CDR2: LNHDA and SQIVND (reference sequence). CDR3 protein: CASSGQGFNQPQHF. In DNA, the CDR3 is TGTGCCAGTTCGGGACAGGGTTTCAATCAGCCCCAGCATTTT.

The J gene is TRBJ2-3, the V gene TRBV7-3; 9 nucleotides agree with TRBD2. V shed 3 bases, J shed 5 bases, and the junction held 0 bases outside the gene matches. The CDR3 consists of 13 residues. The germline gives CDR1 SGHTA, CDR2 FQGTGA. The CDR3 DNA reads as TGTGCCAGCAGCTTGCGGGAGGGAGATACGCAGTATTTT. Translating gives CASSLREGDTQYF.

This chain uses TRBV6-1 with TRBJ2-7; D is ambiguous. CDR1 and CDR2 from the germline V gene are MNHNS and SASEGT. The germline V and J ends were trimmed by 7 bases and 2 bases, with 12 bases remaining between them. The CDR3 totals 13 residues. The CDR3 region has the DNA TGTGCCAGCAAACCAGGTTGGCCCTACGAGCAGTACTTC. Protein: CASKPGWPYEQYF.

The chain has TRBV19 and TRBJ1-4; D is unresolved. Germline loops: CDR1 LNHDA, CDR2 SQIVND (reference sequence). This CDR3 is built from 15 residues. The V end lost 3 bases, the J end lost 0 bases, and 8 bases lay between the germline ends. The CDR3 DNA reads as TGTGCCAGTAGTATTATGGCAGCAACTAATGAAAAACTGTTTTTT. Protein: CASSIMAATNEKLFF.

J is TRBJ2-4 and V is TRBV4-1, with 8 nucleotides matching TRBD1. Germline CDR1 and CDR2: MGHRA and YSYEKL. The CDR3 is 15 residues long. V lost 0 bases, J lost 5 bases, and 3 bases stayed unmatched. CDR3 bases: TGCGCCAGCAGCCAAGATCAGACAGGGGAAAACATTCAGTACTTC. It translates to CASSQDQTGENIQYF.

The chain couples TRBV5-1 to TRBJ2-7, with a possible D match to TRBD1 (6 bases). Germline V gene sequence: CDR1 SGHRS, CDR2 YFSETQ. CDR3 size: 14 residues. Trimming left V 9 bases short and J 2 bases short, with 18 bases between. The CDR3 bases are TGCGCCAACAGTCCAGGGGAATTAACCTACGAGCAGTACTTC. Residues: CANSPGELTYEQYF.

The chain links TRBV7-2 to TRBJ1-2; weak D call: TRBD1 (6 bases). Germline loops: CDR1 SGHTA, CDR2 FQGNSA. The V gene lost 3 bases and the J gene lost 4 bases, with 12 bases spanning the gap. The CDR3 sequence is 14 residues long. This chain's CDR3 is CASSFVQGTYGYTF. DNA of the CDR3: TGTGCCAGCAGCTTCGTTCAGGGGACCTATGGCTACACCTTC.

The chain links TRBV18 to TRBJ2-7; weak D call: TRBD2 (6 bases). The germline V and J ends were trimmed by 3 bases and 5 bases, with 17 bases remaining between them. The CDR3 length is 15 residues. Germline V gene data show CDR1 as KGHSH and CDR2 as LQKENI. The DNA of the CDR3 is TGTGCCAGCTCACCTTTGGCGGGAAATGGGCACGAGCAGTACTTC. Translating gives CASSPLAGNGHEQYF.

This rearrangement joins TRBV4-2 to TRBJ1-5; D is unresolved. The V gene lost 0 bases and the J gene lost 7 bases, with 10 bases spanning the gap. CDR1 and CDR2 from the germline V gene are LGHNA and YNFKEQ. CDR3 size: 14 residues. The CDR3: CASSQDPSDQPQHF. CDR3 nucleotides: TGTGCCAGCAGCCAAGACCCGAGCGACCAGCCCCAGCATTTT.

The chain combines TRBV7-2 with TRBJ2-2; perhaps TRBD1 as D (6 bases). The CDR3 length is 15 residues. V lost 2 bases and J lost 2, with 9 bases in between. Germline V CDR1 and CDR2: SGHTA, FQGNSA. For the CDR3, the DNA is TGTGCCAGCAGCTTAATCAGGGGTAACACCGGGGAGCTGTTTTTT. This encodes CASSLIRGNTGELFF.

The V gene is TRBV11-2, the J gene TRBJ1-2; TRBD1 aligns across 7 bases. V shed 4 bases, J shed 3 bases, and the junction held 5 bases outside the gene matches. Looked up from germline, CDR1 is SGHAT and CDR2 is FQNNGV. The CDR3 has 14 residues. The CDR3 region has the DNA TGTGCCAGCAGCTCAACAGGGGAAGACTATGGCTACACCTTC. Amino acid sequence: CASSSTGEDYGYTF.

V is TRBV29-1 and J is TRBJ2-7, with TRBD2 matching over 11 bases. There are 12 residues in the CDR3. The germline V gene encodes CDR1 SQVTM and CDR2 ANQGSEA. Trimming removed 7 bases from V and 3 bases from J; junction bases left unmatched: 2. The CDR3 nucleotides are TGCAGCGACACTAGCGGGAGCTACGAGCAGTACTTC. It is translated as CSDTSGSYEQYF.

The CDR3 reads CASSEGQGTFNYGYTF. CDR3 coding DNA: TGTGCCAGCTCCGAGGGACAGGGAACCTTTAACTATGGCTACACCTTC. The rearrangement uses TRBV18 and TRBJ1-2; 9 nucleotides agree with TRBD1. CDR3 length equals 16 residues. Per germline, CDR1 KGHSH and CDR2 LQKENI. J lost 1 base, V lost 6 bases, and 9 bases had no gene match. The variable domain in full, completed from reference TRBV18 and TRBJ1-2, reads NAGVMQNPRHLVRRRGQEARLRCSPMKGHSHVYWYRQLPEEGLKFMVYLQKENIIDESGMPKERFSAEFPKEGPSILRIQQVVRGDSAAYFCASSEGQGTFNYGYTFGSGTRLTVV.

V usage is TRBV18 and J usage is TRBJ1-4; D unclear. The CDR3 spans 15 residues. V was clipped by 6 bases and J by 4 bases, with 15 bases between them. From germline, CDR1 is KGHSH and CDR2 LQKENI. The CDR3, as DNA: TGTGCCAGCTCCCCCCAGAGAGGAGGTAATGAAAAACTGTTTTTT. Translated, it gives CASSPQRGGNEKLFF.

V gene TRBV7-9 combines with J gene TRBJ1-2; D remains ambiguous. The CDR3 has 15 amino acids. CDR1 and CDR2 (germline): SEHNR, FQNEAQ (reference sequence). Deletions cut 5 bases from V and 5 bases from J, with 18 bases between. DNA for the CDR3: TGTGCCAGCAGCACAAACCAGCAGTACCGATATGGCTACACCTTC. Its translation is CASSTNQQYRYGYTF.

The chain uses TRBV28 and TRBJ1-3; no firm D call. The germline V and J ends were trimmed by 6 bases and 0 bases, with 3 bases remaining between them. Germline CDR1 is MDHEN and CDR2 is SYDVKM. CDR3 length: 12 amino acids. CDR3 DNA: TGTGCCAGCAGATCCTCTGGAAACACCATATATTTT. This encodes CASRSSGNTIYF.

This clone was seen just once. The rearrangement joins TRBV19 to TRBJ1-3; 9 bases agree with TRBD1. The CDR3 extends over 15 amino acids. Germline V gives CDR1 LNHDA, CDR2 SQIVND (reference sequence). The junction had 10 bases not matched to a gene; V was cut back by 5 bases and J by 8 bases. The CDR3 region is CASSLRQGVEYTIYF. The CDR3 DNA reads as TGTGCCAGTAGTCTTCGACAGGGGGTCGAATACACCATATATTTT. The full variable domain, with the rest looked up from reference TRBV19 and TRBJ1-3, is DGGITQSPKYLFRKEGQNVTLSCEQNLNHDAMYWYRQDPGQGLRLIYYSQIVNDFQKGDIAEGYSVSREKKESFPLTVTSAQKNPTAFYLCASSLRQGVEYTIYFGEGSWLTVV.